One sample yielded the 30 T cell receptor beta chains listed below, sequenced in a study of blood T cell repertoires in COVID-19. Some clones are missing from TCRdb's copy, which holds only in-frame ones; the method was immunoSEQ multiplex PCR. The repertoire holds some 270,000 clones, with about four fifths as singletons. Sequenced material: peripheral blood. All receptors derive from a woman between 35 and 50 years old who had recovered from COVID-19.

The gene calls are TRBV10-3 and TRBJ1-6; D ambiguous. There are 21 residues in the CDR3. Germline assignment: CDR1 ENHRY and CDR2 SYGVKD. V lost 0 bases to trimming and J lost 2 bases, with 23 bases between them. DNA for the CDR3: TGTGCCATCAGTGAGTCGAGCGGGCGTATGCCCGTCTGGGCCTATAATTCACCCCTCCACTTT. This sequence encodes CAISESSGRMPVWAYNSPLHF.

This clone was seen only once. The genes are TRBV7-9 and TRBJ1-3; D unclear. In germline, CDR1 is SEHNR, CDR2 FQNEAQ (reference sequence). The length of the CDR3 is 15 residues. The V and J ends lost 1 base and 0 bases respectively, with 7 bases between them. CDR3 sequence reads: CASSLVSVSGNTIYF. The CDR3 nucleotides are TGTGCCAGCAGCTTAGTTAGCGTCTCTGGAAACACCATATATTTT.

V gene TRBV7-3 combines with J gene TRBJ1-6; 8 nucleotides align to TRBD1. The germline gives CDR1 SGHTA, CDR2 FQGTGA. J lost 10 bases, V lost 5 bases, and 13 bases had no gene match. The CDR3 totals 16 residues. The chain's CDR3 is CASSLNPQGARSPLHF. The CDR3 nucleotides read TGTGCCAGCAGCCTGAACCCGCAGGGGGCGAGATCACCCCTCCACTTT.

CDR3 sequence reads: CASSGNRGGEKLFF. The DNA for the CDR3 is TGCGCCAGCAGTGGGAACAGGGGTGGAGAAAAACTGTTTTTT. V usage is TRBV10-2 and J usage is TRBJ1-4; the match to TRBD1 covers 7 bases. Germline V gene sequence: CDR1 WSHSY, CDR2 SAAADI. The J segment lost 8 bases and the V segment lost 4 bases, leaving 7 bases of the junction unmatched. The CDR3 contains 14 residues.

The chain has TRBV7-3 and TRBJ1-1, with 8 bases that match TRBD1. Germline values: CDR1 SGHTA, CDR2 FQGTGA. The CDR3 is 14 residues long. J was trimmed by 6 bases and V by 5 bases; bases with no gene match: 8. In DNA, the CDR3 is TGTGCCAGCAGCCCCGGACAGGGTTTGGCTGAAGCTTTCTTT. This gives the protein CASSPGQGLAEAFF.

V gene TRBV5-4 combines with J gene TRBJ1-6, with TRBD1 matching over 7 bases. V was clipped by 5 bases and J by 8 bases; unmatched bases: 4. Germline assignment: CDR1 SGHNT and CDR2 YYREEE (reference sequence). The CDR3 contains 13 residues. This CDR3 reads CASRRTGDSPLHF. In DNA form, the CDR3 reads TGTGCCAGCAGAAGGACAGGTGATTCACCCCTCCACTTT.

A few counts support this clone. CDR3 sequence (DNA): TGCAGCGTTGTAATGCAGGGGGCTAGCACCGGGGAGCTGTTTTTT. As protein: CSVVMQGASTGELFF. The chain recombines TRBV29-1 with TRBJ2-2; 8 bases line up with TRBD1. The CDR3 has 15 residues. Trimming at V came to 4 bases and at J to 4 bases, leaving 8 bases not matched to a gene. CDR1 and CDR2 from the germline V gene are SQVTM and ANQGSEA.

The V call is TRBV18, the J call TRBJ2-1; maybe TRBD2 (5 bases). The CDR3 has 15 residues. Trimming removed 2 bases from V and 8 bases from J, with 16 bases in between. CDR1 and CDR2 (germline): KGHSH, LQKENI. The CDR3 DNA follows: TGTGCCAGCTCACCATGGGCGGGCAAAACATATGAGCAGTTCTTC. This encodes CASSPWAGKTYEQFF.

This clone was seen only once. CDR3 in DNA: TGTGCCAGCAGTTACTCGATGGACAGCCTATCACCCCTCCACTTT. As protein: CASSYSMDSLSPLHF. The chain has TRBV6-5 and TRBJ1-6; D possibly corresponds to TRBD1 (6 bases). V lost 0 bases to trimming and J lost 10 bases, with 13 bases between them. The CDR3 sequence is 15 residues long. Per the germline V gene, CDR1 is MNHEY and CDR2 is SVGAGI.

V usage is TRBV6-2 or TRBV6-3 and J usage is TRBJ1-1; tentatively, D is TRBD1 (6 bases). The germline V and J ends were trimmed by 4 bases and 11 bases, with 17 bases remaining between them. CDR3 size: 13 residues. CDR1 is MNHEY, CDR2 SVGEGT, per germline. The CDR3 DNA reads TGTGCCAGCAGTTCAACGAGTACAGGGTTGGCTTTCTTT. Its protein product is CASSSTSTGLAFF.

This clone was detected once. This CDR3 reads CASSAGLLLDYGYTF. The CDR3 DNA reads as TGTGCCAGCAGTGCGGGACTTCTGTTAGACTATGGCTACACCTTC. The chain combines TRBV28 with TRBJ1-2, with a weak D call TRBD1 (5 bases). The CDR3 runs to 15 residues. Germline assignment: CDR1 MDHEN and CDR2 SYDVKM. Between the trimmed V and J ends, which lost 5 bases and 3 bases, there was a span of 16 bases.

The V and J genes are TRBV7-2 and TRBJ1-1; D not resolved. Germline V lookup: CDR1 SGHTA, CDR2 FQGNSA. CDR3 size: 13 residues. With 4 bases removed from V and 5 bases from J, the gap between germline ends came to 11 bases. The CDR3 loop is CASSSGMLTEAFF. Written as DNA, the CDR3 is TGTGCCAGCAGCTCGGGAATGCTTACTGAAGCTTTCTTT.

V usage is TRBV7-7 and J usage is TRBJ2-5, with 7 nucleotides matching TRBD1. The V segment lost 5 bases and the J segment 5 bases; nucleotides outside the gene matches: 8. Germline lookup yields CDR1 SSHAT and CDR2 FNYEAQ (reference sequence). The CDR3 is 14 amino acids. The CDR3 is CASSKTGTGETQYF. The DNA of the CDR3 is TGTGCCAGCAGCAAGACAGGGACCGGGGAGACCCAGTACTTC.

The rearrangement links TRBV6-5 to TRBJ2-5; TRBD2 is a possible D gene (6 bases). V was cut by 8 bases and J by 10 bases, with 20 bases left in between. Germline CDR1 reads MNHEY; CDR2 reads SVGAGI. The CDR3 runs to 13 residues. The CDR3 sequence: CASSSTATGDQYF. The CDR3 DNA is TGTGCCAGCTCCTCGACGGCTACGGGAGACCAGTACTTC.

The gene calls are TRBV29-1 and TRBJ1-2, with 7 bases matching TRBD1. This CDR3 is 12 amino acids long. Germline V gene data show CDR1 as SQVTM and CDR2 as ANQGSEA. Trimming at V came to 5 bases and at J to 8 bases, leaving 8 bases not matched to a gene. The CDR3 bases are TGCAGCGTTAACAGGGGCACCTCAGGCTACACCTTC. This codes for CSVNRGTSGYTF. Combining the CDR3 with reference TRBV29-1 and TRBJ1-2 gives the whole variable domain SAVISQKPSRDICQRGTSLTIQCQVDSQVTMMFWYRQQPGQSLTLIATANQGSEATYESGFVIDKFPISRPNLTFSTLTVSNMSPEDSSIYLCSVNRGTSGYTFGSGTRLTVV.

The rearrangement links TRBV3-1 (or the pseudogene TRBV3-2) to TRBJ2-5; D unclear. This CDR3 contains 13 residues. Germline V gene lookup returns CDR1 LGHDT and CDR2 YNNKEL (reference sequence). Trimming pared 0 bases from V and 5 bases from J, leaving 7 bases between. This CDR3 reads CASSQDNEETQYF. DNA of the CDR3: TGTGCCAGCAGCCAAGATAACGAGGAGACCCAGTACTTC.

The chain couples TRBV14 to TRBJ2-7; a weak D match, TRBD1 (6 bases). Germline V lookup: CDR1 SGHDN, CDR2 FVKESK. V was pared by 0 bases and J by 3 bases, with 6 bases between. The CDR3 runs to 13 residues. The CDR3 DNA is TGTGCCAGCAGCCAAGAGGACAGCTACGAGCAGTACTTC. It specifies CASSQEDSYEQYF.

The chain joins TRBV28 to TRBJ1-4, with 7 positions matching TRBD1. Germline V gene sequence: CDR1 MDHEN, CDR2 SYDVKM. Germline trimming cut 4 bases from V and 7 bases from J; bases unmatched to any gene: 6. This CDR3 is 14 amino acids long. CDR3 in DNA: TGTGCCAGCAGTTCGCCAGGGGGAGGTGAAAAACTGTTTTTT. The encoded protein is CASSSPGGGEKLFF.

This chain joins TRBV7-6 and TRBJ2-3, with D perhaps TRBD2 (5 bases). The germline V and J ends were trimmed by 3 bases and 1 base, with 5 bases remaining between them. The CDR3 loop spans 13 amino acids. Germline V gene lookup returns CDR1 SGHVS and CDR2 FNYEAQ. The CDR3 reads CASSLEGTDTQYF. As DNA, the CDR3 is TGTGCCAGCAGCTTGGAGGGCACAGATACGCAGTATTTT. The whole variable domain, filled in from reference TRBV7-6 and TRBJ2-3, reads GAGVSQSPRYKVTKRGQDVALRCDPISGHVSLYWYRQALGQGPEFLTYFNYEAQQDKSGLPNDRFSAERPEGSISTLTIQRTEQRDSAMYRCASSLEGTDTQYFGPGTRLTVL.

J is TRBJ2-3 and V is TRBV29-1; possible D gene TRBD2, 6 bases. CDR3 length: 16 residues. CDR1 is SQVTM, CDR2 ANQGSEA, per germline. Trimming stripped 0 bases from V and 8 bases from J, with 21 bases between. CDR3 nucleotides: TGCAGCGTTGAAGACTTACAGGCCATCCCGCGGGGTACGCAGTATTTT. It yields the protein CSVEDLQAIPRGTQYF.

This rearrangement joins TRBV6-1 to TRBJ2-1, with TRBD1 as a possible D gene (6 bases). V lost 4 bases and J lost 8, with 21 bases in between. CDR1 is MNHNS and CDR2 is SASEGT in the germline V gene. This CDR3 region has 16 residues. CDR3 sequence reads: CASSVLGQGKPHEQFF. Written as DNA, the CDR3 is TGTGCCAGCAGTGTCCTAGGCCAGGGGAAACCCCATGAGCAGTTCTTC.

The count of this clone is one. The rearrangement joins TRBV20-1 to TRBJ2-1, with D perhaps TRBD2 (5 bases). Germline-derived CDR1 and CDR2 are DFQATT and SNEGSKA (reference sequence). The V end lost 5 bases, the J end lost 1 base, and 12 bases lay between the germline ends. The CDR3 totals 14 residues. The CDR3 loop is CSAGGWESYNEQFF. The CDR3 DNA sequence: TGCAGTGCTGGTGGATGGGAGTCCTACAATGAGCAGTTCTTC.

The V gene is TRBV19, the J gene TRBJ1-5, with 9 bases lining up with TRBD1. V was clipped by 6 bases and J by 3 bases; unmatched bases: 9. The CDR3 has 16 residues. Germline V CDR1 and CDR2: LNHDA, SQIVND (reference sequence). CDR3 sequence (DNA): TGTGCCAGTAGAACTCAAAGGACAGGGGACAATCAGCCCCAGCATTTT. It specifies CASRTQRTGDNQPQHF.

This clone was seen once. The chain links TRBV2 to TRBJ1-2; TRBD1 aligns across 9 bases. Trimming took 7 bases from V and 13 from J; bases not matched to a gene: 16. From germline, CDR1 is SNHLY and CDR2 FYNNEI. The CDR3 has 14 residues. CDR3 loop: CASTLPGQGMAITF. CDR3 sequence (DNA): TGTGCCAGCACCCTGCCCGGACAGGGGATGGCTATCACCTTC.

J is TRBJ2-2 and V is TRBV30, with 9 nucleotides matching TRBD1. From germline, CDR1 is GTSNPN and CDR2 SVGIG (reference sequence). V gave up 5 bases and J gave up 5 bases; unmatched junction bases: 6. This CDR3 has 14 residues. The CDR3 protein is CAWGGQGVTGELFF. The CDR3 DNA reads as TGTGCCTGGGGGGGACAGGGTGTGACCGGGGAGCTGTTTTTT.

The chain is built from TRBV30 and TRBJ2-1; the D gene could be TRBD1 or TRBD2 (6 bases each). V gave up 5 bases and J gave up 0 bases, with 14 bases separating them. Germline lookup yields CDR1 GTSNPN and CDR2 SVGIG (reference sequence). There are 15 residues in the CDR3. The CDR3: CAWAGTSSSYNEQFF. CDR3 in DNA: TGTGCCTGGGCGGGGACAAGCAGCTCCTACAATGAGCAGTTCTTC.

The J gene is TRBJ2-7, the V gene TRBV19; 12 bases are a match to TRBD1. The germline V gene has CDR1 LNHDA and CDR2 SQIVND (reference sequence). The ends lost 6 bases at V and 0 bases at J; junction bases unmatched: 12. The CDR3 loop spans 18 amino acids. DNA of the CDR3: TGTGCCAGTAGATTCCGGGACAGGGGGCGCGGGATCTCCTACGAGCAGTACTTC. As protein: CASRFRDRGRGISYEQYF. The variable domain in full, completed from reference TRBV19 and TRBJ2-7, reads DGGITQSPKYLFRKEGQNVTLSCEQNLNHDAMYWYRQDPGQGLRLIYYSQIVNDFQKGDIAEGYSVSREKKESFPLTVTSAQKNPTAFYLCASRFRDRGRGISYEQYFGPGTRLTVT.

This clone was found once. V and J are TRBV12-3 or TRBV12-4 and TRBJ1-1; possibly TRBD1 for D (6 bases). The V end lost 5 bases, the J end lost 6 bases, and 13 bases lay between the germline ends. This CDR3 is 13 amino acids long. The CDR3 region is CASSEREGAEAFF. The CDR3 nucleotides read TGTGCCAGCAGTGAACGGGAGGGGGCTGAAGCTTTCTTT.

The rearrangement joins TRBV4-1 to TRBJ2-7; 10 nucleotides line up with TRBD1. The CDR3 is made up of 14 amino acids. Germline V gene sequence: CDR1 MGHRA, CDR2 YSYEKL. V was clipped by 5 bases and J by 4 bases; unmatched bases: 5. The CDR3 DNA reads TGCGCCAGCAGCGTGCGGGACAGGGGTTACGAGCAGTACTTC. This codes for CASSVRDRGYEQYF.

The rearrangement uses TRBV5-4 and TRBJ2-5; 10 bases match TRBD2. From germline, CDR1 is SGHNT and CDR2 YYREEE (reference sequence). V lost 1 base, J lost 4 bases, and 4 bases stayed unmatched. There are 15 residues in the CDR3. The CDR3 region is CASSLSLAGVETQYF. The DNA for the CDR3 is TGTGCCAGCAGCTTGAGCCTAGCGGGGGTAGAGACCCAGTACTTC.